Listed here is a single T cell receptor beta chain. The antigen is undetermined. This record belongs to a study of OX40 agonist ivuxolimab in advanced cancers. Study findings and constraints: Some patients without response likewise showed low normalized clonal expansion. Dose levels from 0.1 to 3.0 mg/kg saw CD4+ and CD8+ blood T cells expand clonally by week 6.

With V trimmed by 5 bases and J by 2 bases, 4 bases remained unmatched. This CDR3 region has 14 residues. Germline V gives CDR1 MNHNY, CDR2 SVGAGI (reference sequence). The assay was immunoSEQ multiplex PCR, and TCRdb's table has in-frame clones only and misses some. The table lists about 70,000 clones, around 88% of them singletons. This chain uses TRBV6-6 with TRBJ2-7; 9 nucleotides line up with TRBD1. The receptor was isolated from an adult with an advanced solid tumor such as melanoma, head and neck, liver or kidney cancer. Here the sequenced sample was CD4+ or CD8+ T cells sorted from blood, taken in a trial of the OX40 agonist ivuxolimab. The CDR3 DNA is TGTGCCAGCAGTCCCCGGGACAGGGCCTACGAGCAGTACTTC. It encodes CASSPRDRAYEQYF.